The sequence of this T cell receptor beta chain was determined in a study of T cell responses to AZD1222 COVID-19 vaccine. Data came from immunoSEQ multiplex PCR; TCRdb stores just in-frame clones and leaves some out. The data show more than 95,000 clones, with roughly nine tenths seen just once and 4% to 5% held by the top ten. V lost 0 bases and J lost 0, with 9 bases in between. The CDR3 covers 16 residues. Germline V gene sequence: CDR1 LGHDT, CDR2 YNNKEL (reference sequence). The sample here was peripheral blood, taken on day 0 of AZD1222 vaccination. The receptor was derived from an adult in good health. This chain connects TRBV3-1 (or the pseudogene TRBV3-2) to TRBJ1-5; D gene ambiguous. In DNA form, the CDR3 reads TGTGCCAGCAGCCAAGATCTACCAGCTAGCAATCAGCCCCAGCATTTT. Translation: CASSQDLPASNQPQHF.